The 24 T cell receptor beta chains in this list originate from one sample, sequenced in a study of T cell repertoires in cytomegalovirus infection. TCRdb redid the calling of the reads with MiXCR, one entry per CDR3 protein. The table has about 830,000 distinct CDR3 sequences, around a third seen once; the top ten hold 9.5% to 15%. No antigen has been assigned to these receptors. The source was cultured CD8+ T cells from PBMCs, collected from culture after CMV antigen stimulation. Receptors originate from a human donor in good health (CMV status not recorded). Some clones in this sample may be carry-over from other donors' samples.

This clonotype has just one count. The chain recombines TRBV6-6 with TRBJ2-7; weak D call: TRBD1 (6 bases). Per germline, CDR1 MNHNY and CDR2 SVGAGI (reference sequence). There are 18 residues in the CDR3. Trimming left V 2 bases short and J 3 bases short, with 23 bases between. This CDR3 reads CASSYREQGWEVFYEQYV. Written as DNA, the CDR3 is TGTGCCAGCAGTTACCGGGAACAGGGCTGGGAAGTCTTCTACGAGCAGTACGTC.

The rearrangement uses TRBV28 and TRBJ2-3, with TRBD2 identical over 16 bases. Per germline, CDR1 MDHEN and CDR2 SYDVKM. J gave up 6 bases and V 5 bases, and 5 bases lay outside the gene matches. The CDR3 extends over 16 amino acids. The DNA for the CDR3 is TGTGCCAGCAGTAATCCGGGACTAGCGGGGGGGGATACGCAGTATTTT. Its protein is CASSNPGLAGGDTQYF.

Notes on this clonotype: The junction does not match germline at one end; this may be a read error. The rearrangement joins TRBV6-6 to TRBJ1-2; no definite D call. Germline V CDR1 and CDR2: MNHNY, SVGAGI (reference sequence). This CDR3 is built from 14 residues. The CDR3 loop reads CTSSPRPPLEGYTF. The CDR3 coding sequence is TGTACCAGCAGTCCCAGACCTCCCTTGGAGGGCTACACCTTC.

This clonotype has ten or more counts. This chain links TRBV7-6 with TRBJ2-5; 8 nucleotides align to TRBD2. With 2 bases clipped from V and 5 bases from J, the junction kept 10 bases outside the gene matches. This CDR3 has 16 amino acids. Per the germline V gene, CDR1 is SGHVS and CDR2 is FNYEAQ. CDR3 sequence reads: CASSLFGGGPRETQYF. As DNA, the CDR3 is TGTGCCAGCAGCTTATTCGGGGGGGGGCCTAGGGAGACCCAGTACTTC.

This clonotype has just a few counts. DNA for the CDR3: TGTGCCAGCAGCCCCGCGGGTTCCGAGCAGTACGTC. Translating gives CASSPAGSEQYV. This sequence joins TRBV7-9 and TRBJ2-7; the D gene is possibly TRBD2 (5 bases). Germline V gives CDR1 SEHNR, CDR2 FQNEAQ (reference sequence). This CDR3 region has 12 residues. V lost 5 bases to trimming and J lost 6 bases, with 11 bases between them.

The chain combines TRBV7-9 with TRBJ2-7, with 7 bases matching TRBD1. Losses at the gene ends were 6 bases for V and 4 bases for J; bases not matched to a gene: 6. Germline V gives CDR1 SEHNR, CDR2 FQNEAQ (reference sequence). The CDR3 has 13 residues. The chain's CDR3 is CASRGDRDYEQYF. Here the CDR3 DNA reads TGTGCCAGCAGGGGAGACAGGGATTACGAGCAGTACTTC.

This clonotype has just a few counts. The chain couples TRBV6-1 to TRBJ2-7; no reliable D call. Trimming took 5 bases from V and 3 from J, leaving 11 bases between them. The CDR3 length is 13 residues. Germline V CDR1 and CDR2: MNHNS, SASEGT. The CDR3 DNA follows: TGTGCCAGCAGTTTCGGGTTCCACTACGAGCAGTACTTC. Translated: CASSFGFHYEQYF.

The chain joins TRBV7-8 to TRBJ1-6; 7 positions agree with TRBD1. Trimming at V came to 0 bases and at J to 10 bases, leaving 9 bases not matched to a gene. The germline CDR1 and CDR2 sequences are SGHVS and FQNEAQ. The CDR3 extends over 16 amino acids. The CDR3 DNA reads TGTGCCAGCAGCTTAGCCGTGGACAGGCAACGATCACCCCTCCACTTT. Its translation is CASSLAVDRQRSPLHF. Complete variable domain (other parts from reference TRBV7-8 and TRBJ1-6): GAGVSQSPRYKVAKRGQDVALRCDPISGHVSLFWYQQALGQGPEFLTYFQNEAQLDKSGLPSDRFFAERPEGSVSTLKIQRTQQEDSAVYLCASSLAVDRQRSPLHFGNGTRLTVT.

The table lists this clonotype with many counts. The CDR3 spells CASSLVGGAASKSQYF. In nucleotides, the CDR3 is TGTGCCAGCAGCTTGGTAGGGGGGGCCGCAAGCAAATCGCAGTATTTT. V gene TRBV5-4 combines with J gene TRBJ2-3; a weak D match, TRBD2 (7 bases). The V end was cut by 0 bases, the J end by 10 bases, with 21 bases between. Germline V gene data show CDR1 as SGHNT and CDR2 as YYREEE (reference sequence). The CDR3 runs to 16 residues.

For the CDR3, the DNA is TGTGCCAGCAGCTTGCGCAGGGGCCTCTACGAGCAGTACGTC. Translating gives CASSLRRGLYEQYV. The rearrangement links TRBV5-6 to TRBJ2-7, with D maybe TRBD1 (6 bases). This CDR3 has 14 residues. V gave up 1 base and J gave up 3 bases, with 11 bases separating them. Germline V lookup: CDR1 SGHDT, CDR2 YYEEEE.

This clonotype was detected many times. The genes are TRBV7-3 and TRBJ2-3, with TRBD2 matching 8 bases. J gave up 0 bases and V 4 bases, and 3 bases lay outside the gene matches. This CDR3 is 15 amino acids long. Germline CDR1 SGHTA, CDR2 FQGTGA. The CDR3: CASSYSGASTDTQYF. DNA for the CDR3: TGTGCCAGCAGCTATAGCGGGGCTAGCACAGATACGCAGTATTTT.

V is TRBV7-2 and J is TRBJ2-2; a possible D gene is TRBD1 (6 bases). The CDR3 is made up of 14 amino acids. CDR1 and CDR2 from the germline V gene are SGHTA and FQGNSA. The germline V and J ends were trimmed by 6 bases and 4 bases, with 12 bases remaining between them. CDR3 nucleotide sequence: TGTGCCAGCAGGAGGACAGTGGGCACCGGGGAGCTGTTTTTT. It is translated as CASRRTVGTGELFF.

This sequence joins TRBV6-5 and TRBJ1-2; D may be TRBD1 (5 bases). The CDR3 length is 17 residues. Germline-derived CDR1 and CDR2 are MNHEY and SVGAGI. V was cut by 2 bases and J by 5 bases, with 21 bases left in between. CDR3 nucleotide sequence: TGTGCCAGCAGTTACACTGACGCCTACGGGGGTAATTATGGCTACACCTTC. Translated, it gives CASSYTDAYGGNYGYTF.

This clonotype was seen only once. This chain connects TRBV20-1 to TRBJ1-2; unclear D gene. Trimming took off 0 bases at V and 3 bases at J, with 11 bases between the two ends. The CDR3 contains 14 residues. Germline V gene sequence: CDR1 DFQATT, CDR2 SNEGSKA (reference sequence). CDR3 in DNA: TGCAGTGCTAGAGATTTCCAGGACGACTATGGCTACACCTTC. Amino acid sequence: CSARDFQDDYGYTF.

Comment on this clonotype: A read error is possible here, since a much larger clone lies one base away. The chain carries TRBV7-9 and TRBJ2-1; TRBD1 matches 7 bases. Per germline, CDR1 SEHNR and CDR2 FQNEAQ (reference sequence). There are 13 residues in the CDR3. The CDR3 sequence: CVSAGTDYNEQFF. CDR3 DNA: TGTGTCAGCGCCGGGACAGACTACAATGAGCAGTTCTTC.

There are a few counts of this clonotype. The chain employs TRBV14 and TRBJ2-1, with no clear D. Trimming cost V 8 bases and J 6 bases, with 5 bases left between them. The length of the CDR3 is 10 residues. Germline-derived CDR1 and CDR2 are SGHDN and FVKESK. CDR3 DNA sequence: TGTGCCAGCGGCAGCAATGAGCAGTTCTTC. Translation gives CASGSNEQFF.

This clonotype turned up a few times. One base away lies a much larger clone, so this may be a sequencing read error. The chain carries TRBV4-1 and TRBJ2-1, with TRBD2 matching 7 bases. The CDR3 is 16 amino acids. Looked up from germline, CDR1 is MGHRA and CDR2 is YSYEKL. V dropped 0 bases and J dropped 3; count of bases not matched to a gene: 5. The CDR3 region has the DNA TGCGCCAGCAGCCAAGATCCAGCGGGGAACTACAATGAGCAGTTCTTC. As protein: CASSQDPAGNYNEQFF.

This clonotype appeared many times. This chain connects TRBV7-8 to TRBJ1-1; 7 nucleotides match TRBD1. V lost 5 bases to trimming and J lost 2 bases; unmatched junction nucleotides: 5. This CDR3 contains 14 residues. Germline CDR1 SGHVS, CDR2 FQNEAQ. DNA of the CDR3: TGTGCCAGCAGCCTCCGGACAGGTAACACTGAAGCTTTCTTT. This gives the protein CASSLRTGNTEAFF.

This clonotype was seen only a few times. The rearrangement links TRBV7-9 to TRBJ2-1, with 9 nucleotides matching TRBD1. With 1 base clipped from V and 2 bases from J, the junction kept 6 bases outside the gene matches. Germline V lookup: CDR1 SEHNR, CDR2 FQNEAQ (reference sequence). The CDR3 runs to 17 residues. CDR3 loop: CASSLEQGARTYNEQFF. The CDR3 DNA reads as TGTGCCAGCAGCTTAGAACAGGGGGCTAGGACCTACAATGAGCAGTTCTTC.

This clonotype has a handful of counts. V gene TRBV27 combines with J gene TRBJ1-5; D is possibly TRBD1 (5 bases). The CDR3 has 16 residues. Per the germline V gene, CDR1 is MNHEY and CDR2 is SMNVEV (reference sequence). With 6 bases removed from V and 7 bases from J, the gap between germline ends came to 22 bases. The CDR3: CASSTSVGDEGQPQHF. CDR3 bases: TGTGCCAGCAGCACTTCCGTAGGGGATGAGGGACAGCCCCAGCATTTT.

The CDR3 coding sequence is TGTGCCATCAGTTTTACCGGGGGCACCGGGGAGCTGTTTTTT. Translation gives CAISFTGGTGELFF. This rearrangement joins TRBV10-3 to TRBJ2-2; D is possibly TRBD2 (6 bases). CDR1 is ENHRY, CDR2 SYGVKD, per germline. The CDR3 has 14 amino acids. Trimming removed 5 bases from V and 4 bases from J, with 11 bases in between.

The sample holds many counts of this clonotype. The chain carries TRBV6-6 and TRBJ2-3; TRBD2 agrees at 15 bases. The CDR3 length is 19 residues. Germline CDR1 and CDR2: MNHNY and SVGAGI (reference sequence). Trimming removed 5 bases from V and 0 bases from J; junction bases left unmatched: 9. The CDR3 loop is CASSREGLAGGASTDTQYF. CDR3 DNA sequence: TGTGCCAGCAGTCGGGAGGGACTAGCGGGGGGAGCTAGCACAGATACGCAGTATTTT.

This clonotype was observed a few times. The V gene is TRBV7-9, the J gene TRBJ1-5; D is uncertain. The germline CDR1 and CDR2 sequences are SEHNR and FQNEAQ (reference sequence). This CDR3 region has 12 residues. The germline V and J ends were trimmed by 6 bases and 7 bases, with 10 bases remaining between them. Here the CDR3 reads CASRIGRQPQHF. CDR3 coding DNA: TGTGCCAGCAGAATCGGGCGACAGCCCCAGCATTTT.

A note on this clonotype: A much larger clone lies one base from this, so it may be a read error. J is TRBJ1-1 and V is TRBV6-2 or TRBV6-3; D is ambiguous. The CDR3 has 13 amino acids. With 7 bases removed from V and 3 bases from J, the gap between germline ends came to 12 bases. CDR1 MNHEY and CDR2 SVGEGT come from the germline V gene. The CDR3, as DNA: TGTGCCAGCAAGGCCCTAATGGACACTGAAGCTTTCTTT. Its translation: CASKALMDTEAFF.